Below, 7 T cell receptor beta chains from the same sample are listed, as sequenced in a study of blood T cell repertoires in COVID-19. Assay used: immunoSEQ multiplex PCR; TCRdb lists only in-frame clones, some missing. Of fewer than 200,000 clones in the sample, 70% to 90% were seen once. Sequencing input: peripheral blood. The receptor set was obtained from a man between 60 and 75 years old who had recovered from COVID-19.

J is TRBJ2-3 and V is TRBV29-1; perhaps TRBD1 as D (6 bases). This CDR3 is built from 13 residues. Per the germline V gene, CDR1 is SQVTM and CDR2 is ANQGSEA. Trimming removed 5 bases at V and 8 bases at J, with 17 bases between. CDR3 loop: CSVRGRGSGTQYF. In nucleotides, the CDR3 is TGCAGCGTTCGGGGCAGGGGAAGCGGTACGCAGTATTTT.

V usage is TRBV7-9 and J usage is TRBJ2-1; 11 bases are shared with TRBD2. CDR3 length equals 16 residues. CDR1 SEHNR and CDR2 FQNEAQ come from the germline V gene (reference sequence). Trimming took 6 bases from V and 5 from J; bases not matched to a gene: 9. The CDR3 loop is CASSRRLAGWDNEQFF. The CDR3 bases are TGTGCCAGCAGTCGCCGACTAGCGGGGTGGGACAATGAGCAGTTCTTC. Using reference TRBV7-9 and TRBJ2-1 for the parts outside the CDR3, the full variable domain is DTGVSQNPRHKITKRGQNVTFRCDPISEHNRLYWYRQTLGQGPEFLTYFQNEAQLEKSRLLSDRFSAERPKGSFSTLEIQRTEQGDSAMYLCASSRRLAGWDNEQFFGPGTRLTVL.

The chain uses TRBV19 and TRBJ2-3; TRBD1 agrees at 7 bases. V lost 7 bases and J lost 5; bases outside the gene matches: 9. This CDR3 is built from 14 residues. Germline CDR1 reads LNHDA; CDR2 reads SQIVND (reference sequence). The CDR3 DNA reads TGTGCCAGTATTAACAGGGGCCAGGGAGATACGCAGTATTTT. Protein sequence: CASINRGQGDTQYF.

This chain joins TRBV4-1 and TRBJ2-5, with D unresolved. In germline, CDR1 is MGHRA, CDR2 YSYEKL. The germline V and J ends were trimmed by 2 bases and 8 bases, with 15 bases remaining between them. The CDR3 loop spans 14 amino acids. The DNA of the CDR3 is TGCGCCAGCAGCCAAAACTACTTCCCAGAAACCCAGTACTTC. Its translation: CASSQNYFPETQYF.

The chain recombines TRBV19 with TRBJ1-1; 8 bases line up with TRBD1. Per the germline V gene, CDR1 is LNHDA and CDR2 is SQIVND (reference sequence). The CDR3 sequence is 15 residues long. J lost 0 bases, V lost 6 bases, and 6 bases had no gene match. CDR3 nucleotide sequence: TGTGCCAGTAGAGATACAGGGGGACTGAACACTGAAGCTTTCTTT. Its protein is CASRDTGGLNTEAFF.

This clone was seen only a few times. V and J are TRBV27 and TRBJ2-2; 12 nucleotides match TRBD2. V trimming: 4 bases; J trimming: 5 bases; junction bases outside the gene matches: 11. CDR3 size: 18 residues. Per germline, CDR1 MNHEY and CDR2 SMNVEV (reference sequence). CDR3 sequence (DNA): TGTGCCAGCAGTTACCCGACTAGCGGGGGCCCCGGGACCGGGGAGCTGTTTTTT. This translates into CASSYPTSGGPGTGELFF.

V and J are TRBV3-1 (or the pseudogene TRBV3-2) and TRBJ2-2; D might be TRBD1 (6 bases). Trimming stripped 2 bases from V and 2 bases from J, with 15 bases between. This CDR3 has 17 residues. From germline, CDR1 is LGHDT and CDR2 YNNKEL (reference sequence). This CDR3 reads CASSQMTGILNTGELFF. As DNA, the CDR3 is TGTGCCAGCAGCCAAATGACAGGCATTCTAAACACCGGGGAGCTGTTTTTT.